The clone carrying this TCR beta chain came up a few times. Per the study methods: Reference gene primer amplification yielded estimated nucleated cell counts. Sequenced by immunoSEQ multiplex PCR; TCRdb stores in-frame clones only, minus some. V and J calls and clone size come straight from that table; D and trimming were deduced from the DNA. The profile shows 220,000 or so clones, about 81% of them singletons. The data originate from a study of blood T cell repertoires in COVID-19. Study-level information: Researchers got acute and convalescent COVID-19 samples from the United States, Italy and Spain. Sample material is recorded as cDNA or gDNA derived from T cells, B-cell-depleted T cells, or PBMCs.

V lost 5 bases to trimming and J lost 6 bases, with 10 bases between them. Germline-derived CDR1 and CDR2 are MDHEN and SYDVKM. The CDR3 spans 12 residues. Seattle researchers signed up patients amid active infection and tracked them longitudinally. Input material: peripheral blood. The J gene is TRBJ1-1, the V gene TRBV28; tentative D call: TRBD1 (5 bases). The source of this sequence is a woman of 80 years or more with COVID-19, enrolled during active disease. The CDR3 protein is CASSPLGAEAFF. The CDR3 nucleotides are TGTGCCAGCAGTCCCCTAGGGGCTGAAGCTTTCTTT.